The 3 T cell receptor beta chains given below trace back to one sample, sequenced in a study of Graves' ophthalmopathy and Graves' hyperthyroidism. Amplifying from RNA transcripts, the study obtained TCR beta CDR3 regions. The first-round RT-PCR employed HTBI primers together with the Qiagen OneStep RT-PCR kit. A multiplex PCR was then performed as the second round. Each CDR3 protein is one row after TCRdb ran MiXCR on the multiplex PCR reads. Found here are more than 300,000 distinct CDR3 sequences, approximately 18% of them singletons; the top ten hold 2% to 3%. Sequenced input: peripheral blood. Source of these receptors: an adult woman with stable Graves' hyperthyroidism.

The rearrangement links TRBV25-1 to TRBJ2-1, with D tentatively TRBD1 (6 bases). The CDR3 totals 12 residues. Trimming shortened V by 6 bases and J by 5 bases, and 8 bases separated the two germline ends. The germline V gene encodes CDR1 MGHDK and CDR2 SYGVNS. CDR3 DNA: TGTGCCAGCAGGGACAGAAACAATGAGCAGTTCTTC. Protein sequence: CASRDRNNEQFF.

This clonotype occurred a few times. Possible read error: a much larger clone is one base away. The J gene is TRBJ2-1, the V gene TRBV9; either TRBD1 or TRBD2 may supply D (5 bases each). The length of the CDR3 is 16 residues. Looked up from germline, CDR1 is SGDLS and CDR2 is YYNGEE. CDR3 amino acids: CASSSREARVRNEKFF. In DNA, the CDR3 is TGTGCCAGCAGCTCCAGGGAAGCGCGGGTGCGGAATGAGAAGTTCTTC.

This clonotype has a count of ten or more. The chain is built from TRBV7-8 and TRBJ2-7, with 7 bases fitting TRBD2. The CDR3 is 15 residues long. Germline V gives CDR1 SGHVS, CDR2 FQNEAQ. V trimming: 0 bases; J trimming: 6 bases; junction bases outside the gene matches: 8. This chain's CDR3 is CASSLALGWGGEQYF. In nucleotides, the CDR3 is TGTGCCAGCAGCTTAGCGCTTGGGTGGGGGGGCGAGCAGTACTTC.